Shown below are 8 T cell receptor beta chains from a single sample sequenced in a study of read filtering for tumor transcriptome and immune sequencing. The library was built from approximately 400 ng RNA with molecular barcoded adaptors for alpha/delta and beta/gamma chains. Via MiXCR, TCRdb re-called the reads, giving one row per CDR3 protein. This sample has tens of thousands of distinct CDR3 sequences, with around a fifth found just once. The sample taken for sequencing was a population of CD138-negative cells sorted from bone marrow. The receptors shown here come from a donor at least 40 years old with multiple myeloma.

The chain employs TRBV2 and TRBJ2-2, with D unclear. Germline V gene lookup returns CDR1 SNHLY and CDR2 FYNNEI. The CDR3 sequence is 13 residues long. Trimming pared 2 bases from V and 6 bases from J, leaving 7 bases between. The CDR3 region has the DNA TGTGCCAGCAGTGAATTTGCAGCCGGGGAGCTGTTTTTT. Amino acid sequence: CASSEFAAGELFF.

This chain uses TRBV4-1 with TRBJ2-3; no clear D gene. With 1 base removed from V and 8 bases from J, the gap between germline ends came to 10 bases. Germline CDR1 and CDR2: MGHRA and YSYEKL. CDR3 length equals 13 residues. This CDR3 is CASSQGVGGTQYF. The CDR3 DNA is TGCGCCAGCAGCCAAGGGGTCGGCGGTACGCAGTATTTT.

There are many counts of this clonotype. The V and J genes are TRBV29-1 and TRBJ2-2, with D unresolved. V was shortened by 7 bases and J by 4 bases, with 10 bases between the two germline ends. CDR1 and CDR2 (germline): SQVTM, ANQGSEA. The length of the CDR3 is 12 residues. CDR3 coding DNA: TGCAGCGCTACGTGGGGCACCGGGGAGCTGTTTTTT. This codes for CSATWGTGELFF.

On this clonotype: This likely traces to a read error, being one base from a far larger clone. The chain recombines TRBV2 with TRBJ2-4; D is undetermined. The germline CDR1 and CDR2 sequences are SNHLY and FYNNEI. V was shortened by 7 bases and J by 14 bases, with 15 bases between the two germline ends. This CDR3 has 11 residues. Written as DNA, the CDR3 is TGTGCCAGCAAGGACGCCTACGAGAAGTACTTC. It translates to CASKDAYEKYF.

The table lists this clonotype with a few counts. This chain joins TRBV7-8 and TRBJ2-7, with D possibly called TRBD1 or TRBD2 (5 bases each). Germline loops: CDR1 SGHVS, CDR2 FQNEAQ. The CDR3 is 11 residues long. The V end was cut by 8 bases, the J end by 4 bases, with 9 bases between. CDR3 loop: CASLGDYEQYF. The CDR3 coding sequence is TGTGCCAGCCTGGGGGATTACGAGCAGTACTTC.

The genes are TRBV2 and TRBJ2-5; a possible D gene is TRBD2 (6 bases). Trimming removed 7 bases from V and 5 bases from J, with 14 bases in between. The CDR3 runs to 13 residues. The germline V gene encodes CDR1 SNHLY and CDR2 FYNNEI. The CDR3 DNA reads TGTGCCAGCAAATTAGCGGACGGGGAGACCCAGTACTTC. It specifies CASKLADGETQYF.

V usage is TRBV19 and J usage is TRBJ2-2; D may be TRBD1 (5 bases). CDR3 length: 17 residues. With 3 bases removed from V and 3 bases from J, the gap between germline ends came to 17 bases. Germline loops: CDR1 LNHDA, CDR2 SQIVND (reference sequence). CDR3 sequence reads: CASSIRHGAKYTGELFF. Here the CDR3 DNA reads TGTGCCAGTAGTATTCGACATGGGGCGAAATACACCGGGGAGCTGTTTTTT. Complete variable domain (other parts from reference TRBV19 and TRBJ2-2): DGGITQSPKYLFRKEGQNVTLSCEQNLNHDAMYWYRQDPGQGLRLIYYSQIVNDFQKGDIAEGYSVSREKKESFPLTVTSAQKNPTAFYLCASSIRHGAKYTGELFFGEGSRLTVL.

As to this clonotype: The junction departs from the called germline gene at one end, perhaps through a read error. The gene calls are TRBV11-2 and TRBJ2-4; no firm D call. The CDR3 is 13 residues long. Germline loops: CDR1 SGHAT, CDR2 FQNNGV. This CDR3 is CACRSIAKNIQYF. As DNA, the CDR3 is TGTGCCTGCAGATCTATAGCCAAAAACATTCAGTACTTC.